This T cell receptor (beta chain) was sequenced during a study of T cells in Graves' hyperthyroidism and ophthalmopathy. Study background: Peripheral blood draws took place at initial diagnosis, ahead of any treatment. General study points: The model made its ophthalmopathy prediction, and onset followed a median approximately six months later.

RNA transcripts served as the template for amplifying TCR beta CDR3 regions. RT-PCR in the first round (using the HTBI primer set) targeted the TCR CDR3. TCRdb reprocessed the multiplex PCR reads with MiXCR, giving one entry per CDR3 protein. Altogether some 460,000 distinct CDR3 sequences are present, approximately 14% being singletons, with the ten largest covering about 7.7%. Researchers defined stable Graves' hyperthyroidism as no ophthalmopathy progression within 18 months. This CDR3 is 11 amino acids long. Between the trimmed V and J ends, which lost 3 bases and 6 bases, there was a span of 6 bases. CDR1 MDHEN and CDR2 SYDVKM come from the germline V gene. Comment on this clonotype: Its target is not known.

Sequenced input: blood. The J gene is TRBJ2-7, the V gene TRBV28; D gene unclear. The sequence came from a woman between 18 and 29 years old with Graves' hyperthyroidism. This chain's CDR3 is CASSFRGEQYF. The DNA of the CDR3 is TGTGCCAGCAGTTTTAGAGGCGAGCAGTACTTC.